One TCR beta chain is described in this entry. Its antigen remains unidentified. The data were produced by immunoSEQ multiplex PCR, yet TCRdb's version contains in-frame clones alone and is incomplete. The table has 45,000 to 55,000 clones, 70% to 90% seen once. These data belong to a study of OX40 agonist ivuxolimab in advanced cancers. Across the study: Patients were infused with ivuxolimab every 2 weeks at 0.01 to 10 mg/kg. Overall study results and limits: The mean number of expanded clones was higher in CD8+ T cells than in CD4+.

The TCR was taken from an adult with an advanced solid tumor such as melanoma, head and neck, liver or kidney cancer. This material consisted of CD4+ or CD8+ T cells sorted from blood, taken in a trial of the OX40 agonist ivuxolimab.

DNA for the CDR3: TGTGCCTGGAGAACAGGGCCGGGGGAGACCCAGTACTTC. This codes for CAWRTGPGETQYF. This sequence joins TRBV30 and TRBJ2-5; D possibly corresponds to TRBD1 (6 bases). The CDR3 loop spans 13 amino acids. Germline CDR1 is GTSNPN and CDR2 is SVGIG (reference sequence). Trimming shortened V by 3 bases and J by 5 bases, and 13 bases separated the two germline ends.